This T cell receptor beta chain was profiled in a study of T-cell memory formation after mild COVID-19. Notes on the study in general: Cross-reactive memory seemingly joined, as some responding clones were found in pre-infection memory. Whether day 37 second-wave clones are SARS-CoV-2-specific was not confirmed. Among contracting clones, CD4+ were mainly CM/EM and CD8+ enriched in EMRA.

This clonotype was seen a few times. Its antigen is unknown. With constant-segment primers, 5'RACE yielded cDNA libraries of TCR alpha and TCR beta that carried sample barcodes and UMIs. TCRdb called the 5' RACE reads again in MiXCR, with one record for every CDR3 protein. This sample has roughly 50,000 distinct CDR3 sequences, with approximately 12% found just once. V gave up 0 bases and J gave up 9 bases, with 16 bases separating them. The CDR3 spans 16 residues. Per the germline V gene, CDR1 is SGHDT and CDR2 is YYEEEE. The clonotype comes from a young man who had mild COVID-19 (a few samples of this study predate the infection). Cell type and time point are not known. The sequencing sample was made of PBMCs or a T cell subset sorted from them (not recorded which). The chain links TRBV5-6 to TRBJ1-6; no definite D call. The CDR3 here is CASSLVGGHLFSPLHF. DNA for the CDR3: TGTGCCAGCAGCTTGGTCGGCGGCCACTTGTTTTCACCCCTCCACTTT.